One and the same sample provided the 10 T cell receptor beta chains below, sequenced in a study of identical twins. One entry per CDR3 protein, called by TCRdb with MiXCR from the 5' RACE reads. The table lists roughly 350,000 distinct CDR3 sequences, roughly an eighth of them singletons. This sample was shared with a second study, whose subject was yellow fever vaccine responses in identical twins.

The material sequenced was CD8+ T cells sorted from blood. All receptors come from a woman under 30 in good health.

The J gene is TRBJ2-3, the V gene TRBV6-1; 7 bases are a match to TRBD1. This CDR3 has 14 residues. CDR1 is MNHNS and CDR2 is SASEGT in the germline V gene. Unmatched junction bases numbered 9, after V lost 6 bases and J lost 6 bases. Here the CDR3 reads CASSLLTGFDTQYF. The DNA of the CDR3 is TGTGCCAGCAGCCTATTGACAGGGTTTGATACGCAGTATTTT.

The genes are TRBV6-5 and TRBJ1-2; D is possibly TRBD1 (5 bases). V was shortened by 5 bases and J by 4 bases, with 8 bases between the two germline ends. CDR1 MNHEY and CDR2 SVGAGI come from the germline V gene. The CDR3 is 12 residues long. The CDR3 here is CASSGGSYGYTF. The CDR3 DNA sequence: TGTGCCAGCAGTGGGGGTTCCTATGGCTACACCTTC.

This chain joins TRBV3-1 and TRBJ2-2, with D possibly matching TRBD2 (6 bases). Per germline, CDR1 LGHDT and CDR2 YNNKEL (reference sequence). This CDR3 region has 14 residues. Trimming left V 1 base short and J 7 bases short, with 10 bases between. CDR3 region: CASSQGGAGGELFF. CDR3 DNA sequence: TGTGCCAGCAGCCAAGGCGGGGCCGGCGGGGAGCTGTTTTTT.

This clonotype turned up a few times. The V and J genes are TRBV7-9 and TRBJ2-5, with 7 bases fitting TRBD1. Germline values: CDR1 SEHNR, CDR2 FQNEAQ (reference sequence). The CDR3 is 15 amino acids. V shed 10 bases, J shed 4 bases, and the junction held 15 bases outside the gene matches. CDR3 sequence (DNA): TGTGCCACCCTACCTCCGGGACAGAGCCCAGAGACCCAGTACTTC. Translated, it gives CATLPPGQSPETQYF. The variable domain in full, with the rest retrieved from reference TRBV7-9 and TRBJ2-5, is DTGVSQNPRHKITKRGQNVTFRCDPISEHNRLYWYRQTLGQGPEFLTYFQNEAQLEKSRLLSDRFSAERPKGSFSTLEIQRTEQGDSAMYLCATLPPGQSPETQYFGPGTRLLVL.

In its sample, this clonotype was seen a few times. V and J are TRBV20-1 and TRBJ2-7; weak D call: TRBD1 (6 bases). The CDR3 loop spans 13 amino acids. V shed 5 bases and J shed 0 bases, with 11 bases lying between them. Germline CDR1 and CDR2: DFQATT and SNEGSKA (reference sequence). The CDR3, as DNA: TGCAGTGCTTTAGGACAGACCTCCTACGAGCAGTACTTC. It specifies CSALGQTSYEQYF.

The chain employs TRBV20-1 and TRBJ2-7; D not resolved. V was cut by 6 bases and J by 6 bases, with 12 bases left in between. CDR3 length: 11 residues. Germline V gene sequence: CDR1 DFQATT, CDR2 SNEGSKA (reference sequence). CDR3 coding DNA: TGCAGTGCACAAGAGCAGGTCGAGCAGTACGTC. Amino acid sequence: CSAQEQVEQYV.

The V gene is TRBV3-1, the J gene TRBJ2-3; 7 bases agree with TRBD2. V was clipped by 1 base and J by 1 base; unmatched bases: 8. This CDR3 has 17 amino acids. Germline CDR1 LGHDT, CDR2 YNNKEL (reference sequence). The CDR3 protein is CASSQVILADGTDTQYF. CDR3 nucleotides: TGTGCCAGCAGCCAAGTTATCCTAGCGGACGGCACAGATACGCAGTATTTT.

The V gene is TRBV4-1, the J gene TRBJ1-1, with a weak D call TRBD1 (5 bases). Between the trimmed V and J ends, which lost 0 bases and 7 bases, there was a span of 15 bases. The CDR3 runs to 15 residues. The V gene's germline CDR1 is MGHRA and CDR2 YSYEKL. The CDR3 DNA follows: TGCGCCAGCAGCCAAGACCCCGGCAGGGAGGTTGAAGCTTTCTTT. Its protein product is CASSQDPGREVEAFF.

This clonotype was seen a few times. J is TRBJ1-6 and V is TRBV20-1; 7 bases match TRBD1. V was clipped by 3 bases and J by 9 bases; unmatched bases: 8. The CDR3 is made up of 14 amino acids. CDR1 DFQATT and CDR2 SNEGSKA come from the germline V gene (reference sequence). CDR3: CSASRDRVRSPLHF. The CDR3 bases are TGCAGTGCTAGCCGAGACAGGGTTCGTTCACCCCTCCACTTT.

V is TRBV12-3 or TRBV12-4 and J is TRBJ2-1, with 10 bases fitting TRBD2. V trimming: 7 bases; J trimming: 4 bases; junction bases outside the gene matches: 4. The CDR3 covers 14 residues. For the CDR3, the DNA is TGTGCCAGCACCGGGACTAGCGTGTACAATGAGCAGTTCTTC. Amino acid sequence: CASTGTSVYNEQFF.